Below, 19 T cell receptor beta chains from the same sample are listed, as sequenced in a study of T cells in Graves' hyperthyroidism and ophthalmopathy. The investigators amplified TCR beta CDR3 regions from RNA transcripts. The TCR CDR3 was amplified in a first-round RT-PCR using the HTBI primer set. TCRdb re-called the multiplex PCR reads with MiXCR, one entry per CDR3 protein. This table has hundreds of thousands of distinct CDR3 sequences, 16% appearing once. Sequencing input: blood. The receptor set was obtained from a woman between 40 and 50 years old with Graves' ophthalmopathy.

The chain carries TRBV2 and TRBJ1-6; possibly TRBD1 for D (5 bases). This CDR3 has 14 residues. Per the germline V gene, CDR1 is SNHLY and CDR2 is FYNNEI. V lost 9 bases and J 6 bases, leaving 15 bases between the germline ends. In DNA form, the CDR3 reads TGTGCCAGTTCGTCCGGACACCCTAATTCACCCCTCCACTTT. It yields the protein CASSSGHPNSPLHF.

Ten or more counts support this clonotype. The rearrangement uses TRBV20-1 and TRBJ1-1; tentative D call: TRBD1 (6 bases). V shed 4 bases and J shed 2 bases, with 17 bases lying between them. The CDR3 length is 15 residues. CDR1 and CDR2 from the germline V gene are DFQATT and SNEGSKA (reference sequence). The CDR3 spells CSATEGGGGNTEAFF. The CDR3 DNA reads TGCAGTGCTACCGAGGGGGGCGGAGGCAACACTGAAGCTTTCTTT.

The CDR3 loop reads CASTRAGVRVYEQYF. The CDR3 region has the DNA TGTGCCAGCACTCGAGCGGGAGTTCGTGTCTACGAGCAGTACTTC. The gene calls are TRBV6-2 or TRBV6-3 and TRBJ2-7, with 8 positions matching TRBD2. This CDR3 comprises 15 residues. Germline values: CDR1 MNHEY, CDR2 SVGEGT. The V and J ends lost 7 bases and 3 bases, in that order; junction bases with no gene match: 11.

This clonotype was seen a handful of times. The chain couples TRBV5-6 to TRBJ2-6; unclear D gene. Trimming left V 5 bases short and J 4 bases short, with 13 bases between. The CDR3 is 15 residues long. Germline CDR1 is SGHDT and CDR2 is YYEEEE. DNA for the CDR3: TGTGCCAGCAGACCCCCCGAGAAGGGGGCCAACGTCCTGACTTTC. Its protein is CASRPPEKGANVLTF. The full variable domain, its missing parts supplied by reference TRBV5-6 and TRBJ2-6, is DAGVTQSPTHLIKTRGQQVTLRCSPKSGHDTVSWYQQALGQGPQFIFQYYEEEERQRGNFPDRFSGHQFPNYSSELNVNALLLGDSALYLCASRPPEKGANVLTFGAGSRLTVL.

This clonotype was detected a few times. The gene calls are TRBV10-3 and TRBJ2-2; D not resolved. Trimming removed 10 bases from V and 11 bases from J, with 17 bases in between. The CDR3 is made up of 12 amino acids. In germline, CDR1 is ENHRY, CDR2 SYGVKD. The CDR3 here is CATRGQSGELFF. Written as DNA, the CDR3 is TGTGCCACCAGAGGTCAGTCAGGAGAGCTGTTTTTT.

This clonotype was seen at least ten times. The chain has TRBV4-2 and TRBJ2-5; 8 positions match TRBD1. This CDR3 has 15 amino acids. V was pared by 1 base and J by 5 bases, with 6 bases of the junction left unmatched. Germline CDR1 reads LGHNA; CDR2 reads YNFKEQ. The CDR3 spells CASSQGSTGVETQYF. The CDR3, as DNA: TGTGCCAGCAGCCAAGGATCGACAGGGGTTGAGACCCAGTACTTC.

This clonotype has a count of ten or more. J is TRBJ2-5 and V is TRBV10-3; D may be TRBD1 (6 bases). Germline V gene lookup returns CDR1 ENHRY and CDR2 SYGVKD. The CDR3 spans 14 residues. V was cut by 4 bases and J by 2 bases, with 11 bases left in between. The CDR3 protein is CAISVGGIQETQYF. In DNA, the CDR3 is TGTGCCATCAGTGTAGGGGGAATACAAGAGACCCAGTACTTC.

In its sample, this clonotype was seen many times. The rearrangement joins TRBV28 to TRBJ1-2; TRBD1 agrees at 8 bases. This CDR3 spans 15 amino acids. Trimming cost V 2 bases and J 4 bases; bases outside gene matches: 6. Germline CDR1 and CDR2: MDHEN and SYDVKM. The CDR3 DNA follows: TGTGCCAGCAGTTTAATGCAGGGGGCGGGCTATGGCTACACCTTC. Translating it yields CASSLMQGAGYGYTF.

Worth noting for this clonotype: A clone one base away is much larger, so this may be a read error. The V and J genes are TRBV3-1 and TRBJ2-1; D might be TRBD2 (6 bases). The germline gives CDR1 LGHDT, CDR2 YNNKEL (reference sequence). The length of the CDR3 is 13 residues. This CDR3 is CACRDWGYNEQFF. Here the CDR3 DNA reads TGTGCCTGCAGGGACTGGGGCTACAATGAGCAGTTCTTC.

In its sample, this clonotype was seen many times. The chain joins TRBV30 to TRBJ2-3; TRBD1 or TRBD2 may be the D gene (6 bases each). The CDR3 totals 13 residues. CDR1 is GTSNPN and CDR2 is SVGIG in the germline V gene (reference sequence). Trimming removed 5 bases from V and 6 bases from J, with 15 bases in between. For the CDR3, the DNA is TGTGCCTGGTCGCTCGGGGGCGCGGATACGCAGTATTTT. This sequence encodes CAWSLGGADTQYF.

This clonotype was recorded at least ten times. The rearrangement links TRBV20-1 to TRBJ1-5; D uncertain. There are 12 residues in the CDR3. The V gene's germline CDR1 is DFQATT and CDR2 SNEGSKA (reference sequence). V was clipped by 2 bases and J by 5 bases, with 7 bases between them. The CDR3 loop reads CSARRADQPQHF. CDR3 DNA sequence: TGCAGTGCTAGAAGGGCCGATCAGCCCCAGCATTTT.

This clonotype was seen repeatedly, ten times or more. The chain recombines TRBV2 with TRBJ2-7, with D perhaps given as TRBD1 or TRBD2 (6 bases each). This CDR3 spans 16 amino acids. Trimming took off 10 bases at V and 7 bases at J, with 29 bases between the two ends. Germline assignment: CDR1 SNHLY and CDR2 FYNNEI. Here the CDR3 DNA reads TGTGCCAACTCCGCGTATGTGGGGGGCCAACGGGATGAGCAGTACTTC. It is translated as CANSAYVGGQRDEQYF.

Only a few counts were recorded for this clonotype. V and J are TRBV5-1 and TRBJ1-2, with 7 bases aligning to TRBD1. The CDR3 has 15 residues. Germline CDR1 and CDR2: SGHRS and YFSETQ. Trimming took 4 bases from V and 1 from J; bases not matched to a gene: 7. CDR3 residues: CASSIGTVHNYGYTF. The CDR3 DNA is TGCGCCAGCAGCATCGGGACAGTCCATAACTATGGCTACACCTTC. The variable domain in full, with the rest retrieved from reference TRBV5-1 and TRBJ1-2, is KAGVTQTPRYLIKTRGQQVTLSCSPISGHRSVSWYQQTPGQGLQFLFEYFSETQRNKGNFPGRFSGRQFSNSRSEMNVSTLELGDSALYLCASSIGTVHNYGYTFGSGTRLTVV.

V and J are TRBV19 and TRBJ2-2; the match to TRBD2 covers 14 bases. This CDR3 is 21 amino acids long. V was clipped by 8 bases and J by 3 bases; unmatched bases: 20. CDR1 is LNHDA and CDR2 is SQIVND in the germline V gene (reference sequence). CDR3: CASCREGLAGVGEVYTGELFF. CDR3 bases: TGTGCCAGTTGCAGAGAGGGACTAGCGGGAGTGGGTGAGGTTTACACCGGGGAGCTGTTTTTT.

This sequence joins TRBV19 and TRBJ2-3; 8 nucleotides agree with TRBD1. CDR1 and CDR2 from the germline V gene are LNHDA and SQIVND (reference sequence). This CDR3 is built from 15 residues. The junction had 7 bases not matched to a gene; V was cut back by 3 bases and J by 5 bases. This chain's CDR3 is CASSISGQGIDTQYF. The CDR3 bases are TGTGCCAGTAGTATCTCTGGACAGGGCATAGATACGCAGTATTTT.

In its sample, this clonotype was seen many times. The CDR3 is CASSPRTSGADTQYF. Here the CDR3 DNA reads TGTGCCAGCTCACCAAGGACTAGCGGGGCAGATACGCAGTATTTT. The chain links TRBV18 to TRBJ2-3, with 12 bases that match TRBD2. The length of the CDR3 is 15 residues. Looked up from germline, CDR1 is KGHSH and CDR2 is LQKENI. V lost 2 bases to trimming and J lost 4 bases; unmatched junction nucleotides: 1.

V usage is TRBV5-1 and J usage is TRBJ2-3; TRBD2 agrees at 9 bases. The germline CDR1 and CDR2 sequences are SGHRS and YFSETQ. The CDR3 consists of 16 residues. V lost 3 bases, J lost 5 bases, and 10 bases stayed unmatched. CDR3 amino acids: CASSSQTSGAGDTQYF. Here the CDR3 DNA reads TGCGCCAGCAGCTCCCAGACTAGCGGAGCCGGAGATACGCAGTATTTT.

Ten or more counts support this clonotype. The chain couples TRBV4-1 to TRBJ1-1; maybe TRBD1 (6 bases). Per the germline V gene, CDR1 is MGHRA and CDR2 is YSYEKL. The CDR3 has 14 amino acids. Trimming cost V 3 bases and J 5 bases, with 13 bases left between them. The CDR3 region is CASSHLQGGTEAFF. The CDR3, as DNA: TGCGCCAGCAGCCATTTACAGGGTGGGACTGAAGCTTTCTTT.

The chain uses TRBV4-1 and TRBJ1-3, with TRBD1 matching over 11 bases. The germline V gene encodes CDR1 MGHRA and CDR2 YSYEKL. The CDR3 extends over 15 amino acids. Trimming cost V 4 bases and J 12 bases; bases outside gene matches: 11. For the CDR3, the DNA is TGCGCCAGCAGCCCCCACGGACAGGGGGCCACCAACATATATTTT. The encoded protein is CASSPHGQGATNIYF.